What follows are 9 T cell receptor beta chains derived from one specimen sequenced in a study of blood T cell repertoires in COVID-19. Some clones are missing from TCRdb's copy, which holds only in-frame ones; the method was immunoSEQ multiplex PCR. This table holds tens of thousands of clones, 65% to 80% found once. Input material: peripheral blood. The receptors come from a man aged 55 to 70 with active or convalescent COVID-19.

J is TRBJ2-3 and V is TRBV28; 7 bases agree with TRBD2. This CDR3 contains 15 residues. V lost 8 bases and J lost 2; bases outside the gene matches: 10. Per the germline V gene, CDR1 is MDHEN and CDR2 is SYDVKM. The CDR3 protein is CASLPAGTTTDTQYF. CDR3 coding DNA: TGTGCCAGCTTACCTGCCGGGACTACCACAGATACGCAGTATTTT.

This clone was seen repeatedly, ten times or more. J is TRBJ1-1 and V is TRBV7-9, with D perhaps matching TRBD1 (6 bases). The germline V and J ends were trimmed by 4 bases and 1 base, with 7 bases remaining between them. The CDR3 is 13 residues long. Looked up from germline, CDR1 is SEHNR and CDR2 is FQNEAQ (reference sequence). This CDR3 is CASSWDTNTEAFF. In DNA, the CDR3 is TGTGCCAGCAGCTGGGACACGAACACTGAAGCTTTCTTT.

The chain combines TRBV28 with TRBJ1-5; 9 nucleotides agree with TRBD1. Per germline, CDR1 MDHEN and CDR2 SYDVKM. J lost 6 bases, V lost 5 bases, and 8 bases had no gene match. This CDR3 contains 15 residues. CDR3: CASSKGTGTSQPQHF. In DNA form, the CDR3 reads TGTGCCAGCAGTAAAGGGACAGGGACGAGTCAGCCCCAGCATTTT.

This sequence joins TRBV30 and TRBJ1-5, with TRBD1 as a possible D gene (6 bases). Germline CDR1 GTSNPN, CDR2 SVGIG (reference sequence). This CDR3 spans 13 amino acids. The V gene lost 5 bases and the J gene lost 3 bases, with 11 bases spanning the gap. For the CDR3, the DNA is TGTGCCTGGGGCCGGGACAACAATCAGCCCCAGCATTTT. Translation: CAWGRDNNQPQHF.

The rearrangement uses TRBV9 and TRBJ1-2; no firm D call. This CDR3 spans 12 amino acids. CDR1 SGDLS and CDR2 YYNGEE come from the germline V gene. Trimming shortened V by 0 bases and J by 4 bases, and 4 bases separated the two germline ends. Written as DNA, the CDR3 is TGTGCCAGCAGCGTAGACAGCTATGGCTACACCTTC. Translation gives CASSVDSYGYTF. The full variable domain, with the rest looked up from reference TRBV9 and TRBJ1-2, is DSGVTQTPKHLITATGQRVTLRCSPRSGDLSVYWYQQSLDQGLQFLIQYYNGEERAKGNILERFSAQQFPDLHSELNLSSLELGDSALYFCASSVDSYGYTFGSGTRLTVV.

This chain links TRBV11-2 with TRBJ1-1; 7 bases are a match to TRBD1. Trimming at V came to 5 bases and at J to 2 bases, leaving 8 bases not matched to a gene. Germline-derived CDR1 and CDR2 are SGHAT and FQNNGV. The CDR3 length is 15 residues. CDR3: CASSPQGRGNTEAFF. CDR3 DNA: TGTGCCAGCAGCCCACAGGGGCGGGGTAACACTGAAGCTTTCTTT. The full variable domain, with the rest looked up from reference TRBV11-2 and TRBJ1-1, is EAGVAQSPRYKIIEKRQSVAFWCNPISGHATLYWYQQILGQGPKLLIQFQNNGVVDDSQLPKDRFSAERLKGVDSTLKIQPAKLEDSAVYLCASSPQGRGNTEAFFGQGTRLTVV.

The V gene is TRBV7-3, the J gene TRBJ2-2, with 7 nucleotides matching TRBD2. The CDR3 contains 17 residues. The junction had 9 bases not matched to a gene; V was cut back by 5 bases and J by 0 bases. CDR1 is SGHTA and CDR2 is FQGTGA in the germline V gene. The CDR3 here is CASSLREGTSNTGELFF. The CDR3 bases are TGTGCCAGCAGCCTAAGGGAGGGGACTTCGAACACCGGGGAGCTGTTTTTT.

CDR3 nucleotide sequence: TGTGCCAGCAGCGTAGACCTTACGGTCGTGAGCTCTGGGGCCAACGTCCTGACTTTC. It encodes CASSVDLTVVSSGANVLTF. This rearrangement joins TRBV9 to TRBJ2-6; no clear D gene. V dropped 0 bases and J dropped 0 bases, with 16 bases sitting between them. Germline-derived CDR1 and CDR2 are SGDLS and YYNGEE. The CDR3 length is 19 residues. The complete variable domain, with remaining parts taken from reference TRBV9 and TRBJ2-6, reads DSGVTQTPKHLITATGQRVTLRCSPRSGDLSVYWYQQSLDQGLQFLIQYYNGEERAKGNILERFSAQQFPDLHSELNLSSLELGDSALYFCASSVDLTVVSSGANVLTFGAGSRLTVL.

The V call is TRBV5-6, the J call TRBJ1-6; D uncertain. V lost 7 bases and J lost 0, with 17 bases in between. The length of the CDR3 is 17 residues. Germline lookup yields CDR1 SGHDT and CDR2 YYEEEE. The CDR3 DNA reads TGTGCCAGCGGCCTTGCGGGATCTAGCTCCTATAATTCACCCCTCCACTTT. Encoded protein: CASGLAGSSSYNSPLHF.